This T cell receptor beta chain originates from a study of blood T cells in healthy people across ages. This clonotype was recorded a few times. The CDR3 has 17 amino acids. CDR1 is SGHRS, CDR2 YFSETQ, per germline. J was trimmed by 6 bases and V by 5 bases; bases with no gene match: 15. A sample-barcoded 5' primer and a J-beta primer mix were used in a second PCR of roughly 7 to 12 cycles. TCRdb recomputed calls from the 5' RACE reads with MiXCR, one row per CDR3 protein. The sample includes some 920,000 distinct CDR3 sequences, 51% of them seen just once. The sequenced sample consisted of blood. This receptor was obtained from a woman between 55 and 75 years old in good health. The chain joins TRBV5-1 to TRBJ2-3; 10 bases map to TRBD2. Written as DNA, the CDR3 is TGCGCCAGCAGTTTTGGACTAGCGGTTAGCATCCCCGATACGCAGTATTTT. This encodes CASSFGLAVSIPDTQYF.